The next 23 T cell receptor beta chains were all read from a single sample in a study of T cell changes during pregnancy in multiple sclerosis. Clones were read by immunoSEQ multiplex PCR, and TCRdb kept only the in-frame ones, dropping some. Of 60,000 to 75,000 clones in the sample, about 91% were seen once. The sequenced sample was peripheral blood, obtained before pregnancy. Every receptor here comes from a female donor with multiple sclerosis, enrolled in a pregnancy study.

CDR3 bases: TGTGCCAGCAGTAAGGGGGATTCGGCTGGCTACACCTTC. This sequence encodes CASSKGDSAGYTF. The chain has TRBV27 and TRBJ1-2, with D possibly being TRBD1 (6 bases). The V and J ends lost 5 bases and 7 bases respectively, with 14 bases between them. This CDR3 has 13 residues. The germline V gene has CDR1 MNHEY and CDR2 SMNVEV (reference sequence).

The CDR3 is CATSRDGAVGSPLHF. The DNA of the CDR3 is TGTGCCACCAGCAGAGATGGGGCCGTCGGTTCACCCCTCCACTTT. The chain uses TRBV15 and TRBJ1-6; possible D gene TRBD1, 5 bases. V dropped 0 bases and J dropped 9 bases, with 12 bases sitting between them. Germline V lookup: CDR1 LNHNV, CDR2 YYDKDF (reference sequence). The CDR3 is made up of 15 amino acids.

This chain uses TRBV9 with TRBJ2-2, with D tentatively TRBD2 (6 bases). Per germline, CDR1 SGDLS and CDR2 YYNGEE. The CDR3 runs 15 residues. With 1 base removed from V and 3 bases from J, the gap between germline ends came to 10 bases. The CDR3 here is CASSVRRADTGELFF. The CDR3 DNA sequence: TGTGCCAGCAGCGTACGGAGGGCTGACACCGGGGAGCTGTTTTTT.

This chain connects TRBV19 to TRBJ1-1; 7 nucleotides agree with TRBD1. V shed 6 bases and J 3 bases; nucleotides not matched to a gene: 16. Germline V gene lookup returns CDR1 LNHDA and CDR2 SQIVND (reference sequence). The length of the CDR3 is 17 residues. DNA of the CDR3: TGTGCCAGTAGGGGAACCTACAGGGGCTCCAGTGACACTGAAGCTTTCTTT. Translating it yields CASRGTYRGSSDTEAFF.

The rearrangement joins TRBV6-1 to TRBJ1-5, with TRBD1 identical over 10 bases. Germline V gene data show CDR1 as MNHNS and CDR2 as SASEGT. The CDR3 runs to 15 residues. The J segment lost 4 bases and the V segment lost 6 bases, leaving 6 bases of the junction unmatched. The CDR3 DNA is TGTGCCAGCAGGAGACAGGGGGCCCCAAATCAGCCCCAGCATTTT. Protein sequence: CASRRQGAPNQPQHF.

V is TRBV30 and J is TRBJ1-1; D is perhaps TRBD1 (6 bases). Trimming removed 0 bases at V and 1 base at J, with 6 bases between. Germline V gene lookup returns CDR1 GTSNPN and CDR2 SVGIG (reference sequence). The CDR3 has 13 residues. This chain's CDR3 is CAWSVGGNTEAFF. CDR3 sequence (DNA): TGTGCCTGGAGTGTAGGGGGGAACACTGAAGCTTTCTTT.

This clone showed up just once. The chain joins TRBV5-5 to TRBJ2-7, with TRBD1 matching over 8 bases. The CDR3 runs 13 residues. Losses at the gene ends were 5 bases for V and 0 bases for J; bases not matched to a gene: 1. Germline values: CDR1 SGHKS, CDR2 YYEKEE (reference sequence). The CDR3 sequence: CASRDRASYEQYF. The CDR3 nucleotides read TGTGCCAGCAGGGACAGGGCCTCCTACGAGCAGTACTTC.

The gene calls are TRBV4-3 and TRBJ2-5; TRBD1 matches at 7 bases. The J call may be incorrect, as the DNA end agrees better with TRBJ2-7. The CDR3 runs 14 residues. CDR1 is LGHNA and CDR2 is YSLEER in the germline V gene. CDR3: CASSRRRQGYEQYF. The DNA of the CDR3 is TGCGCCAGCAGCCGTCGGAGACAGGGCTACGAGCAGTACTTC.

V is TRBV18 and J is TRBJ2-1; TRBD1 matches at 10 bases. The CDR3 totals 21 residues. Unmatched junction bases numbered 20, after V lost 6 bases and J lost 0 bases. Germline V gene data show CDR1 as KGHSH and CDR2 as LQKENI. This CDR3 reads CASSLRRTGGGSFSSYNEQFF. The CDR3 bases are TGTGCCAGCTCCCTCCGACGGACAGGGGGGGGCTCCTTTAGCTCCTACAATGAGCAGTTCTTC.

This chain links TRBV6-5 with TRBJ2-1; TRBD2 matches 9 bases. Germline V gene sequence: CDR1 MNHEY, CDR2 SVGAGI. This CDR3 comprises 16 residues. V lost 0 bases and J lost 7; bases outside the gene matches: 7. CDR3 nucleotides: TGTGCCAGCAGTTACTCCGTAGCGGGGGCCCTAAATGAGCAGTTCTTC. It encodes CASSYSVAGALNEQFF.

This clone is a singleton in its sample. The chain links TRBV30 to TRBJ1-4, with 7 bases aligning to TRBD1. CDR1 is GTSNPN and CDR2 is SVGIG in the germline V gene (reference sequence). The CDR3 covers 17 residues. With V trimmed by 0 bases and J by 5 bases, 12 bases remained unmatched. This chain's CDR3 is CAWSVGLTGALNEKLFF. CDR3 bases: TGTGCCTGGAGTGTAGGCCTAACAGGGGCCCTAAATGAAAAACTGTTTTTT.

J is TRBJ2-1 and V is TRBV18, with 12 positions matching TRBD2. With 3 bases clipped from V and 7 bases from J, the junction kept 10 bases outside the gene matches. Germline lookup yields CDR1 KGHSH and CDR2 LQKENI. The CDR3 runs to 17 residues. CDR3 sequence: CASSPLASGGVENEQFF. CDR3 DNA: TGTGCCAGCTCACCCCTTGCTAGCGGGGGGGTTGAGAATGAGCAGTTCTTC.

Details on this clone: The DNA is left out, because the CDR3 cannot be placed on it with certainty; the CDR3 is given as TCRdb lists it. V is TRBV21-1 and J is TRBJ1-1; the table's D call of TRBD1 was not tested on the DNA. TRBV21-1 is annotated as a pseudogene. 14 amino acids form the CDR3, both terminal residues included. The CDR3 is CASSKVGVGTEAFF.

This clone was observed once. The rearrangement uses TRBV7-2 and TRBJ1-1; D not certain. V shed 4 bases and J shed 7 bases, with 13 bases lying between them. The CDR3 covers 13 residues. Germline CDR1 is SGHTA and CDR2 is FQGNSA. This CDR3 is CASSWRGRVEAFF. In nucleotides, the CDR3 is TGTGCCAGCAGCTGGCGGGGTCGGGTTGAAGCTTTCTTT.

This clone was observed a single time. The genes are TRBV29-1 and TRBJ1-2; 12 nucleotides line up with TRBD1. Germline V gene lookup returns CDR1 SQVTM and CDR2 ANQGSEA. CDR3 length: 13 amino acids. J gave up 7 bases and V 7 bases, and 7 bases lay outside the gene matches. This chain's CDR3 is CSAAGQGASGYTF. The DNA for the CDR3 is TGCAGCGCCGCGGGACAGGGGGCATCTGGCTACACCTTC.

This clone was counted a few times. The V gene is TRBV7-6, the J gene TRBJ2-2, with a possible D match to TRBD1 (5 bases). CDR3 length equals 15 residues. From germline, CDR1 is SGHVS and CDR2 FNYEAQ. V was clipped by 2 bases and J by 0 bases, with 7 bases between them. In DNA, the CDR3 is TGTGCCAGCAGCTTAAGACAGACGAACACCGGGGAGCTGTTTTTT. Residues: CASSLRQTNTGELFF.

The CDR3, as DNA: TGTGCCAGCAGTGATAGGGACAGATCCACAGATACGCAGTATTTT. It encodes CASSDRDRSTDTQYF. The rearrangement uses TRBV6-1 and TRBJ2-3; 7 bases line up with TRBD1. J was trimmed by 2 bases and V by 3 bases; bases with no gene match: 5. This CDR3 is 15 amino acids long. Germline lookup yields CDR1 MNHNS and CDR2 SASEGT.

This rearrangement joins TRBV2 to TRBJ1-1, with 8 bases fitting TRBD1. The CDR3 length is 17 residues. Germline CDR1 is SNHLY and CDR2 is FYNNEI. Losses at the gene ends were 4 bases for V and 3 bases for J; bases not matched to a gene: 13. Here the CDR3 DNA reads TGTGCCAGCAGTGGGGCGGGGACAGGAGGGCCCGACACTGAAGCTTTCTTT. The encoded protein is CASSGAGTGGPDTEAFF.

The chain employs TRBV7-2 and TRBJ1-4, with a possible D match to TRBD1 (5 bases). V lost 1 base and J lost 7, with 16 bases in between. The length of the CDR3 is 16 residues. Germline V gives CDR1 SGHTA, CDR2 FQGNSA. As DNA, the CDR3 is TGTGCCAGCAGCTTAGTGGCAGGGTCTAGATCTGAAAAACTGTTTTTT. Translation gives CASSLVAGSRSEKLFF.

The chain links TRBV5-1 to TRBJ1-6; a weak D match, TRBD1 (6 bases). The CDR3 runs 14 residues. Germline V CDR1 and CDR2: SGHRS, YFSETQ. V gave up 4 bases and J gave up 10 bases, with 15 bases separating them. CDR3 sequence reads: CASSRDRQKSPLHF. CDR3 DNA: TGCGCCAGCAGCCGTGACAGGCAAAAGTCACCCCTCCACTTT.

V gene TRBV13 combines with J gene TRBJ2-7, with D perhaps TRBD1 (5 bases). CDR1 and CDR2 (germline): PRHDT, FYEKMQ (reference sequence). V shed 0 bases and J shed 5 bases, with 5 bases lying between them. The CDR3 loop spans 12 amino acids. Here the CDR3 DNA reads TGTGCCAGCAGCTTAGGAGGGGACGAGCAGTACTTC. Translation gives CASSLGGDEQYF.

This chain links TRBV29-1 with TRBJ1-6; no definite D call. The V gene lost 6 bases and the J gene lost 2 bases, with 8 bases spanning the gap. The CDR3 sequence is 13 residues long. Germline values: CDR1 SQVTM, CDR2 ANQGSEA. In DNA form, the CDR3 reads TGCAGCGTCTCCAACACCTATAATTCACCCCTCCACTTT. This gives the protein CSVSNTYNSPLHF.

The CDR3 here is CASSPRGWINEQFF. The CDR3 coding sequence is TGTGCCAGCTCACCACGGGGCTGGATCAATGAGCAGTTCTTC. The V call is TRBV18, the J call TRBJ2-1; perhaps TRBD1 as D (5 bases). Per germline, CDR1 KGHSH and CDR2 LQKENI. The CDR3 loop spans 14 amino acids. The V gene lost 1 base and the J gene lost 6 bases, with 10 bases spanning the gap.